The 26 T cell receptor beta chains reported below all come from one sample, sequenced in a study of blood T cell repertoires in COVID-19. Assay: immunoSEQ multiplex PCR; the TCRdb copy retains only in-frame clones and omits some. The data contain hundreds of thousands of clones, 65% to 85% of them seen just once; the ten biggest clones take up roughly 1.2%. The sample consisted of peripheral blood. The receptors come from a woman aged 30 to 39 with COVID-19, enrolled during active disease.

This clone occurred a few times. The chain joins TRBV7-2 to TRBJ1-5, with 12 nucleotides matching TRBD1. The CDR3 is 15 amino acids. The germline V gene encodes CDR1 SGHTA and CDR2 FQGNSA. V lost 4 bases, J lost 6 bases, and 4 bases stayed unmatched. The DNA for the CDR3 is TGTGCCAGCAGCTCCGGGACAGGGGGCGGTCAGCCCCAGCATTTT. Protein sequence: CASSSGTGGGQPQHF.

The chain couples TRBV27 to TRBJ2-7, with 7 bases fitting TRBD2. V trimming: 5 bases; J trimming: 6 bases; junction bases outside the gene matches: 10. Germline CDR1 MNHEY, CDR2 SMNVEV (reference sequence). This CDR3 comprises 14 residues. This CDR3 is CASSPQAGLSEQYF. Written as DNA, the CDR3 is TGTGCCAGCAGTCCTCAAGCGGGGCTGAGCGAGCAGTACTTC.

CDR3 region: CAWSPQPGIQYF. Here the CDR3 DNA reads TGTGCCTGGAGTCCCCAGCCGGGTATTCAGTACTTC. The rearrangement uses TRBV30 and TRBJ2-4; D not certain. The V end lost 2 bases, the J end lost 10 bases, and 12 bases lay between the germline ends. Looked up from germline, CDR1 is GTSNPN and CDR2 is SVGIG (reference sequence). The length of the CDR3 is 12 residues.

The chain couples TRBV10-3 to TRBJ2-1, with 9 bases lining up with TRBD2. With V trimmed by 5 bases and J by 0 bases, 11 bases remained unmatched. From germline, CDR1 is ENHRY and CDR2 SYGVKD. The length of the CDR3 is 18 residues. CDR3: CAISRGAGGTSSYNEQFF. The CDR3 DNA sequence: TGTGCCATCAGTAGGGGAGCGGGGGGTACAAGCTCCTACAATGAGCAGTTCTTC.

The rearrangement uses TRBV27 and TRBJ1-1; D remains unclear. V lost 6 bases and J 0 bases, leaving 23 bases between the germline ends. Germline V CDR1 and CDR2: MNHEY, SMNVEV (reference sequence). The CDR3 loop spans 18 amino acids. The CDR3 loop reads CASSPWYQATRLNTEAFF. The CDR3 DNA reads TGTGCCAGCAGCCCCTGGTACCAGGCTACCCGTTTGAACACTGAAGCTTTCTTT.

The chain is built from TRBV2 and TRBJ1-2, with 10 bases aligning to TRBD1. The CDR3 consists of 14 residues. J was trimmed by 2 bases and V by 6 bases; bases with no gene match: 3. Germline CDR1 is SNHLY and CDR2 is FYNNEI. The CDR3 reads CASRGQGNNYGYTF. CDR3 nucleotides: TGTGCCAGCAGGGGACAGGGGAACAACTATGGCTACACCTTC.

The V gene is TRBV6-2 or TRBV6-3, the J gene TRBJ2-7, with 8 positions matching TRBD2. CDR1 MNHEY and CDR2 SVGEGT come from the germline V gene. This CDR3 is built from 15 residues. The V and J ends lost 0 bases and 3 bases, in that order; junction bases with no gene match: 4. The CDR3 bases are TGTGCCAGCAGTTACTCTACCGGGGGGGTCTACGAGCAGTACTTC. Amino acid sequence: CASSYSTGGVYEQYF.

CDR3 amino acids: CAISLGLAGVKDTQYF. CDR3 DNA: TGTGCCATCAGTTTGGGACTAGCGGGAGTAAAAGATACGCAGTATTTT. The chain employs TRBV10-3 and TRBJ2-3, with 14 bases lining up with TRBD2. Germline trimming cut 5 bases from V and 5 bases from J; bases unmatched to any gene: 6. From germline, CDR1 is ENHRY and CDR2 SYGVKD. CDR3 size: 16 residues.

The rearrangement uses TRBV27 and TRBJ2-3; possibly TRBD1 for D (6 bases). The CDR3 runs 13 residues. Trimming pared 6 bases from V and 14 bases from J, leaving 21 bases between. The germline gives CDR1 MNHEY, CDR2 SMNVEV (reference sequence). The CDR3 nucleotides are TGTGCCAGCAGCATGGGACAACCATTCCCAGCGTATTTT. Translating gives CASSMGQPFPAYF.

The chain employs TRBV19 and TRBJ2-6; unclear D gene. Trimming took off 0 bases at V and 5 bases at J, with 11 bases between the two ends. The CDR3 has 16 residues. The germline gives CDR1 LNHDA, CDR2 SQIVND (reference sequence). This chain's CDR3 is CASSIDTSARANVLTF. In DNA, the CDR3 is TGTGCCAGTAGTATAGATACCAGTGCCAGGGCCAACGTCCTGACTTTC.

This rearrangement joins TRBV6-1 to TRBJ2-1, with 7 bases identical to TRBD2. CDR3 length: 14 amino acids. Per germline, CDR1 MNHNS and CDR2 SASEGT. The ends lost 1 base at V and 10 bases at J; junction bases unmatched: 7. The CDR3 DNA reads TGTGCCAGCAGTGAAGGGCGGGAGCGAGGCGAGCAGTTCTTC. Translation: CASSEGRERGEQFF.

The chain is built from TRBV7-9 and TRBJ1-4, with 7 bases aligning to TRBD1. The CDR3 spans 15 residues. Germline CDR1 reads SEHNR; CDR2 reads FQNEAQ (reference sequence). The V segment lost 5 bases and the J segment 7 bases; nucleotides outside the gene matches: 10. The CDR3 DNA reads TGTGCCAGCAGCACAAGCACGACAGGGCTTGAAAAACTGTTTTTT. Translated, it gives CASSTSTTGLEKLFF.

V and J are TRBV19 and TRBJ2-2; 7 bases align to TRBD2. V shed 1 base and J 1 base; nucleotides not matched to a gene: 3. Germline V gives CDR1 LNHDA, CDR2 SQIVND (reference sequence). The CDR3 is made up of 16 amino acids. The CDR3 sequence is CASSIGGEGNTGELFF. The CDR3 region has the DNA TGTGCCAGTAGTATAGGTGGGGAGGGGAACACCGGGGAGCTGTTTTTT.

CDR3 nucleotide sequence: TGTGCCAGCCATCATTGGGACAGCAAACGCGGCTATGGCTACACCTTC. As protein: CASHHWDSKRGYGYTF. V usage is TRBV2 and J usage is TRBJ1-2, with 7 bases fitting TRBD1. The CDR3 loop spans 16 amino acids. V dropped 8 bases and J dropped 4; count of bases not matched to a gene: 16. The germline V gene has CDR1 SNHLY and CDR2 FYNNEI.

The rearrangement links TRBV9 to TRBJ1-1, with TRBD1 matching 8 bases. Germline V gene sequence: CDR1 SGDLS, CDR2 YYNGEE. The CDR3 totals 15 residues. V shed 3 bases and J 1 base; nucleotides not matched to a gene: 5. In nucleotides, the CDR3 is TGTGCCAGCAGCGCTCAAGACAGGGGGAACACTGAAGCTTTCTTT. It translates to CASSAQDRGNTEAFF.

This chain joins TRBV5-6 and TRBJ1-5, with 7 positions matching TRBD1. The CDR3 sequence is 14 residues long. The ends lost 1 base at V and 6 bases at J; junction bases unmatched: 4. CDR1 and CDR2 from the germline V gene are SGHDT and YYEEEE. Here the CDR3 reads CASSLMQGGQPQHF. In nucleotides, the CDR3 is TGTGCCAGCAGCTTGATGCAGGGGGGTCAGCCCCAGCATTTT. Full variable domain (outside the CDR3, taken from reference TRBV5-6 and TRBJ1-5): DAGVTQSPTHLIKTRGQQVTLRCSPKSGHDTVSWYQQALGQGPQFIFQYYEEEERQRGNFPDRFSGHQFPNYSSELNVNALLLGDSALYLCASSLMQGGQPQHFGDGTRLSIL.

Remarks on this clone: A read error may produce the germline difference seen at one junction end. The rearrangement links TRBV5-3 to TRBJ2-1; D is undetermined. TRBV5-3 is identified as an open reading frame with a role that is uncertain. The CDR3 has 18 residues. The CDR3 spells CARSLGRSPGPKYNEQFF. The CDR3 bases are TGTGCCAGAAGCTTGGGACGTTCGCCGGGTCCGAAATACAACGAGCAGTTCTTC.

Here the CDR3 DNA reads TGTGCCAGCAGCTTAGGGTCTAGCGGGATGAGGAATGAGCAGTTCTTC. It translates to CASSLGSSGMRNEQFF. The chain couples TRBV7-3 to TRBJ2-1; 9 nucleotides match TRBD2. This CDR3 is built from 16 residues. The germline gives CDR1 SGHTA, CDR2 FQGTGA. The junction had 9 bases not matched to a gene; V was cut back by 2 bases and J by 7 bases.

The chain uses TRBV19 and TRBJ2-7, with TRBD2 identical over 13 bases. The length of the CDR3 is 16 residues. CDR1 and CDR2 (germline): LNHDA, SQIVND (reference sequence). Trimming took 4 bases from V and 0 from J; bases not matched to a gene: 3. CDR3 in amino acids: CASSTRTSGSSYEQYF. The CDR3 nucleotides read TGTGCCAGTAGTACCCGGACTAGCGGGAGCTCCTACGAGCAGTACTTC.

CDR3 in DNA: TGTGCCAGCAGTTTACAGGGTACCTACGAGCAGTACTTC. It is translated as CASSLQGTYEQYF. The chain recombines TRBV12-3 or TRBV12-4 with TRBJ2-7, with a possible D match to TRBD1 (5 bases). The germline V and J ends were trimmed by 2 bases and 2 bases, with 7 bases remaining between them. The CDR3 contains 13 residues.

V and J are TRBV4-2 and TRBJ1-1; D remains ambiguous. Germline-derived CDR1 and CDR2 are LGHNA and YNFKEQ. V lost 2 bases, J lost 1 base, and 8 bases lay in between. The CDR3 totals 14 residues. CDR3 residues: CASSQSGGNTEAFF. DNA for the CDR3: TGTGCCAGCAGCCAATCGGGAGGGAACACTGAAGCTTTCTTT.

CDR3 nucleotide sequence: TGTGCCAGTAGTATAAGTGGGACTAGCTCCTACGAGCAGTACTTC. This translates into CASSISGTSSYEQYF. The chain links TRBV19 to TRBJ2-7; 8 bases fit TRBD2. Looked up from germline, CDR1 is LNHDA and CDR2 is SQIVND (reference sequence). The length of the CDR3 is 15 residues. V lost 2 bases and J lost 0; bases outside the gene matches: 3.

The rearrangement links TRBV21-1 to TRBJ2-5; the table gives TRBD1 as D, unverified against the DNA. TRBV21-1 is given as a pseudogene. This CDR3 spans 15 amino acids. The CDR3 sequence: CASSKDWTGPETQYF. The CDR3 DNA follows: TGTGCCAGCAGCAAAGATTGGACAGGACCAGAGACCCAGTACTTC.

V and J are TRBV10-3 and TRBJ1-4, with D tentatively TRBD1 (5 bases). Germline V CDR1 and CDR2: ENHRY, SYGVKD. V dropped 6 bases and J dropped 4 bases, with 12 bases sitting between them. The CDR3 loop spans 14 amino acids. The CDR3 here is CAIRTGGDNEKLFF. CDR3 in DNA: TGTGCCATCAGGACGGGGGGTGATAATGAAAAACTGTTTTTT.

The rearrangement links TRBV10-3 to TRBJ1-6; 8 positions match TRBD1. Losses at the gene ends were 4 bases for V and 7 bases for J; bases not matched to a gene: 6. Germline values: CDR1 ENHRY, CDR2 SYGVKD. This CDR3 is built from 15 residues. This CDR3 reads CAISVLTGENSPLHF. Written as DNA, the CDR3 is TGTGCCATCAGTGTTTTGACAGGGGAGAATTCACCCCTCCACTTT.

This clone has at least ten counts. The chain employs TRBV14 and TRBJ1-1, with 7 bases matching TRBD1. Germline lookup yields CDR1 SGHDN and CDR2 FVKESK. V was pared by 4 bases and J by 3 bases, with 11 bases of the junction left unmatched. The CDR3 covers 16 residues. The CDR3 protein is CASSLRQGRYDTEAFF. The CDR3 nucleotides are TGTGCCAGCAGCCTAAGACAGGGAAGGTACGACACTGAAGCTTTCTTT.